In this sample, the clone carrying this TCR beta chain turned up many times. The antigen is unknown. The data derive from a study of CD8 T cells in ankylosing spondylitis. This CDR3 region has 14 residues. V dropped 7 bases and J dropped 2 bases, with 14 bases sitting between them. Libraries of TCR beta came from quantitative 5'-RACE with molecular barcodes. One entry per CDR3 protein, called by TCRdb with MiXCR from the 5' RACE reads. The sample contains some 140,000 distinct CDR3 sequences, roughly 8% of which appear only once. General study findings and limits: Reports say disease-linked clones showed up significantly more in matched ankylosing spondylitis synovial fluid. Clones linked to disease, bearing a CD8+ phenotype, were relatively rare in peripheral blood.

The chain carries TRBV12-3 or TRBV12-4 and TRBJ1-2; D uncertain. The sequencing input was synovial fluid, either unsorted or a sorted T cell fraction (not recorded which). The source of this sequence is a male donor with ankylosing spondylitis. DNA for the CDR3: TGTGCCAGCAAACCGATGACGGACAACTATGGCTACACCTTC. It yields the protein CASKPMTDNYGYTF.